The entry that follows covers one T cell receptor beta chain sequence. The antigen it recognizes is unknown. No base quality information exists; no much larger clone differs at one position. The source of the sample is a study of shared clonotypes between healthy human individuals (dated by TCRdb to about 2020). Notes on the research overall: A few men and two women, aged 18 to 49 years, made up the cohort. Per donor, three plates each were used for CD4 naive and CD4 memory, two for CD8 naive, and one for CD8 memory. The study deeply sequenced blood TCR repertoires of five healthy adults to estimate repertoire size and the extent of clonotype sharing between individuals. To increase sequencing depth and limit assay-specific biases, different laboratories used diverse techniques to prepare libraries and sequence TCR repertoires. Each donor's leukapheresis produced roughly between roughly 0.85 and 9 billion PBMCs. Overall study results and their limits: Across a few donors, roughly 5% of naive CD4, roughly 3.8% of naive CD8, about 2.3% of memory CD4, and about 0.44% of memory CD8 clonotypes were shared. Compared with non-shared clonotypes, clonotypes shared by all four sorted-subset donors had higher generation probabilities. The small number of donors limited the genetic and exposure-history diversity represented. Sampling was limited to blood, and TCR repertoires in tissue likely differ from TCR repertoires in blood. Estimated clonotype richness was generally larger for naive than for memory subsets. Incomplete sequencing was indicated by rarefaction of sorted-subset datasets, despite the large sequencing depth. Based on pairwise subsampling, the degree of clonotype sharing among donors was expected to be affected by sequencing depth.

TCR CDR3 regions were amplified from genomic DNA by multiplex PCR using the deep immunoSEQ assay. For each cell subset, the extracted genomic DNA was distributed evenly across all wells of several immunoSEQ 96-well plates, and each plate served as one replicate. For sorted subsets, each replicate PCR was loaded with 200 ng genomic DNA, equivalent to about 30,000 T cell genomes. Purified libraries were quantified with a Qubit 3.0 fluorometer, sized on a Bioanalyzer 2100, and re-quantified with the KAPA Library Quantification kit. Every immunoSEQ 96-well plate was sequenced on a dedicated single-read 150-cycle Illumina NextSeq 550 flow cell. The authors' pipeline ran thus. Because the immunoSEQ output included only junctional sequences and no quality scores, the filtering could not be the same as the filtering used for full-length reads. Sequences were annotated with PyIR, a Python wrapper for IgBLAST v1.9, and V/J genes and CDR3 were assigned using IMGT germline references. Reads with weak V/J assignments (E-value above 1e-6), missing CDR3, stop codons, out-of-frame junctions, or ambiguous translated residues were removed. V3J clonotypes were defined as sequences sharing the same inferred V gene, J gene, and CDR3 amino acid sequence. The percentage overlap between two repertoires was calculated by dividing the number of shared unique clonotypes by the size of the smaller repertoire. RTK rarefaction, the Chao1 estimator, and Recon v2.1 estimates of unobserved clonotypes were used to assess repertoire richness. For all TCRbeta clonotypes obtained by the gDNA method from a few donors, generation probabilities were computed with OLGA. Imported from immuneACCESS, the table was reduced by TCRdb to in-frame sequences with V and J called. These copies leave out some clones; in studies compared against another copy, an unresolved V gene accounts for under half, and the cause of the remainder is not known. For V, J and clone size, that table is used; D and trimming come from the DNA. The sample table lists some 2,100,000 clones, roughly 95% of them with a count of one. Roughly 0.13% of the sample is taken by the ten largest.

Healthy HIV-negative adults with no recently reported acute infections or vaccinations were included as donors. Every donor was a Caucasian adult living in Nashville, Tennessee, USA. CD4+ T cells were enriched through magnetic negative selection, after which naive cells were positively selected on CD45RA and the remaining negative fraction served as the memory subset. Blood was collected by leukapheresis, and PBMCs were isolated by Ficoll-Histopaque density gradient centrifugation and then cryopreserved in liquid nitrogen vapor phase. Analytical flow cytometry was used to check the purity and quantity of each magnetically sorted T cell population. Genomic DNA was isolated from each sorted fraction and quantified by UV absorbance on a Nanodrop 2000c. The clonotype was recovered from a man between 18 and 35 years old in good health. The sample comprised naive CD4+ T cells sorted from blood. The cell subset or site label here, explained by the study, means: CD45RA+ positively selected.

The CDR3: CASSKTNQPQHF. The nucleotide sequence reads as follows: TGTGCCAGCAGTAAAACCAATCAGCCCCAGCATTTT. The chain uses TRBV25-1 and TRBJ1-5; no D segment can be confidently identified. The CDR3 sequence holds 12 residues, the cysteine and phenylalanine included. The kept DNA is CDR3 alone, 36 bases in frame from the first base. The germline V gene sets CDR1 to MGHDK and CDR2 to SYGVNS. Trimming costs V 5 bases and J 3 bases, and their ends lie 5 bases apart.